This T cell receptor (beta chain) was profiled in a study of cytomegalovirus exposure and HLA in healthy donors. Findings and limits, study-wide: Common viral pathogens were later found to be apparently linked to several of the most significant clusters. TCR beta V segments were, for the most part, productive about 87% or about 30% of the time in an earlier analysis.

V trimming: 3 bases; J trimming: 2 bases; junction bases outside the gene matches: 6. The CDR3 extends over 16 amino acids. Germline lookup yields CDR1 SEHNR and CDR2 FQNEAQ (reference sequence). The PCR contained 60 Vbeta and 13 Jbeta primers. Sequenced by immunoSEQ multiplex PCR; TCRdb stores in-frame clones only, minus some. The table records over 100,000 clones, approximately 8.8% of them present only once. In this sample, this clone turned up a few times. Its antigen is not identified. Sequences were obtained from PBMCs. This TCR derives from a middle-aged man in good health and CMV-seronegative. V gene TRBV7-9 combines with J gene TRBJ2-5, with 10 nucleotides matching TRBD1. CDR3 protein: CASSFPDRGRQETQYF. DNA for the CDR3: TGTGCCAGCAGCTTTCCCGACAGGGGGCGTCAAGAGACCCAGTACTTC.